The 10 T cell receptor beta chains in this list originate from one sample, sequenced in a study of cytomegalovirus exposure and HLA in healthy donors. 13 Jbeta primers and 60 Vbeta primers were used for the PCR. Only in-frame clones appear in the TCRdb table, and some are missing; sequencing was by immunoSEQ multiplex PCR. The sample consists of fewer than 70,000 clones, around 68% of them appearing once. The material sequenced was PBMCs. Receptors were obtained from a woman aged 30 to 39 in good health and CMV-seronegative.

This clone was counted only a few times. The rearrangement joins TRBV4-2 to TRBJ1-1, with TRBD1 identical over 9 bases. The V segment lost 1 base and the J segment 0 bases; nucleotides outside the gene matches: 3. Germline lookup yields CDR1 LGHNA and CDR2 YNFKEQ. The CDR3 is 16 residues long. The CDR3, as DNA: TGTGCCAGCAGCCAAGCAAACAGGGGGCTGAACACTGAAGCTTTCTTT. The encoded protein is CASSQANRGLNTEAFF.

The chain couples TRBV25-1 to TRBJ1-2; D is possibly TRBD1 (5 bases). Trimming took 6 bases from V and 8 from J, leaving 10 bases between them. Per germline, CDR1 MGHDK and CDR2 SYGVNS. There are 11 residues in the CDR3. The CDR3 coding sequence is TGTGCCAGCAGATGGGGCTCGGGCTACACCTTC. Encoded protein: CASRWGSGYTF.

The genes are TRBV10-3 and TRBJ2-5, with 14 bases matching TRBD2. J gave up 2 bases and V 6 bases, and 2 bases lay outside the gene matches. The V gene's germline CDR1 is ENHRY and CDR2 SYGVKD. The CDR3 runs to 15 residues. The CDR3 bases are TGTGCCATCAGGGGGACTAGCGGGGGTCAAGAGACCCAGTACTTC. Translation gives CAIRGTSGGQETQYF.

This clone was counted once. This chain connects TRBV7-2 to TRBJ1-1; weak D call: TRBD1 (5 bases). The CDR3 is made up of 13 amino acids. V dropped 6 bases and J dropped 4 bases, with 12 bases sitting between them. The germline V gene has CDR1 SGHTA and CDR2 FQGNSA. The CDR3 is CASSLFQGTEAFF. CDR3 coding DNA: TGTGCCAGCAGTTTATTCCAGGGCACTGAAGCTTTCTTT. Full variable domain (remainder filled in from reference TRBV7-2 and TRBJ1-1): GAGVSQSPSNKVTEKGKDVELRCDPISGHTALYWYRQSLGQGLEFLIYFQGNSAPDKSGLPSDRFSAERTGGSVSTLTIQRTQQEDSAVYLCASSLFQGTEAFFGQGTRLTVV.

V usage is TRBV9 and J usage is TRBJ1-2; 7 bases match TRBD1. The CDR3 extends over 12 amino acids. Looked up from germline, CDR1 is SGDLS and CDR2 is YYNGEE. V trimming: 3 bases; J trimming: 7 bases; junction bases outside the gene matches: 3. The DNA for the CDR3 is TGTGCCAGCAGCGAGCACAGGGGTGGCTACACCTTC. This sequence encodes CASSEHRGGYTF.

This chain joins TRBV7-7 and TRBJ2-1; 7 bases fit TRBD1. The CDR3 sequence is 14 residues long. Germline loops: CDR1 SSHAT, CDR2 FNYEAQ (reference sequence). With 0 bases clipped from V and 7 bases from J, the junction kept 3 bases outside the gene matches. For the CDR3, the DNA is TGTGCCAGCAGCTTAGCCGGACAGGCGAATGAGCAGTTCTTC. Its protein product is CASSLAGQANEQFF.

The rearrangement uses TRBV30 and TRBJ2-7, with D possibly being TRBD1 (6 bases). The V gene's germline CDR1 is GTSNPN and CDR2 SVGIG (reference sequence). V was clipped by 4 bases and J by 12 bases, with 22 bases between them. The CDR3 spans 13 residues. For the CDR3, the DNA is TGTGCCTGGAACCCCTCCCCCGGGACACAGGGGTACTTC. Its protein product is CAWNPSPGTQGYF. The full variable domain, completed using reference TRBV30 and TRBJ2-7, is SQTIHQWPATLVQPVGSPLSLECTVEGTSNPNLYWYRQAAGRGLQLLFYSVGIGQISSEVPQNLSASRPQDRQFILSSKKLLLSDSGFYLCAWNPSPGTQGYFGPGTRLTVT.

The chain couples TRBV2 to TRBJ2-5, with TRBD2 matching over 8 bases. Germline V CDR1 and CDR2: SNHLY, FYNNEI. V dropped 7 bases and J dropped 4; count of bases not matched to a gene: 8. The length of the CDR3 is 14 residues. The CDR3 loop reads CASILGSGGETQYF. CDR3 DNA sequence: TGTGCCAGCATCCTAGGGAGCGGGGGAGAGACCCAGTACTTC.

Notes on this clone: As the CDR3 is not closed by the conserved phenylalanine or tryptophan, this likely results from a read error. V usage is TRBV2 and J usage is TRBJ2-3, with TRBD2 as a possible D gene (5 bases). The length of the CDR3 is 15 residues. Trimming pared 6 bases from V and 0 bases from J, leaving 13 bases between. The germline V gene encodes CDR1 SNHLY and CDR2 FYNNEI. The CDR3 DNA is TGTGCCAGCAGGGAAAGCGGAACTAGCACAGATACGCAGTATGTT. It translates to CASRESGTSTDTQYV.

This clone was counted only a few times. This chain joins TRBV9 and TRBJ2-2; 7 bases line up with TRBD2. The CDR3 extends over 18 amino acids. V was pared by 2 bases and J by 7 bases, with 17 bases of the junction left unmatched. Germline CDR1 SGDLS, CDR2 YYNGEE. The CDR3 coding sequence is TGTGCCAGCAGCGTCACCAATAAGCGGGGTGTCCGCTTCGGGGAGCTGTTTTTT. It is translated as CASSVTNKRGVRFGELFF.